This T cell receptor (beta chain) was observed in a study of blood T cell repertoires in COVID-19. Methods used by the authors: The assay estimated nucleated cells by amplifying reference gene primers. Data came from immunoSEQ multiplex PCR; TCRdb stores just in-frame clones and leaves some out. The DNA was the basis for D and trimming; V, J and clone size are from that table. The sample has approximately 270,000 clones, roughly 87% seen once. Trimming at V came to 3 bases and at J to 11 bases, leaving 7 bases not matched to a gene. The CDR3 spans 13 residues. CDR1 is LGHDT, CDR2 YNNKEL, per germline (reference sequence).

The chain carries TRBV3-1 (or the pseudogene TRBV3-2) and TRBJ1-5, with 7 bases lining up with TRBD1. The sequence was collected from a man aged 18 to 30 with active or convalescent COVID-19. The sample was peripheral blood. CDR3: CASSQNRGAAQHF. The CDR3 bases are TGTGCCAGCAGCCAGAACAGGGGAGCGGCCCAGCATTTT.